The T cell receptor beta chain under discussion was sequenced for a study of long-term antiretroviral therapy in people with HIV. Whole-study findings and limits: Clonal populations expanded prior to ART predominated within the repertoire at all time points. Increased diversity was seen after ART, yet it remained lower than in transplant donor controls.

For this clone: Its antigen is not known.

Trimming took off 2 bases at V and 5 bases at J, with 6 bases between the two ends. The length of the CDR3 is 12 residues. Germline V gene lookup returns CDR1 MNHEY and CDR2 SVGAGI. PBMC samples from each donor numbered at least one pre-ART and at least two post-ART. Every specimen held between roughly 0.85-10 million cryopreserved PBMC. These were thawed and washed before DNA extraction. A v3.0 immunoSEQ assay was performed at survey level. Here immunoSEQ multiplex PCR was the method, and the copy in TCRdb shows in-frame clones only, minus some. The sample includes 8,000 to 10,000 clones, 75% to 85% seen only once; the top ten take roughly 18%.

V gene TRBV6-5 combines with J gene TRBJ2-5, with a possible D match to TRBD2 (6 bases). Sequenced here: unsorted PBMCs, sampled 0.7 years after starting antiretroviral therapy. This clonotype was obtained from a man aged 35 to 55 with HIV. This chain's CDR3 is CASSYGGETQYF. In DNA, the CDR3 is TGTGCCAGCAGTTACGGGGGGGAGACCCAGTACTTC.